This TCR beta chain was identified in a study of blood T cell repertoires in COVID-19. Original processing notes: Cell counts per sample came from amplifying reference gene primers. Using immunoSEQ multiplex PCR, the repertoire was profiled, and TCRdb retains in-frame clones only, with some absent. V and J calls and clone size follow that table, whereas D and trimming were derived from the DNA. The sample has 200,000 to 250,000 clones, 88% seen once. Germline CDR1 is SGDLS and CDR2 is YYNGEE. The length of the CDR3 is 14 residues. Deletions cut 3 bases from V and 2 bases from J, with 10 bases between.

The material sequenced was peripheral blood. The source of this sequence is a woman between 35 and 50 years old who had recovered from COVID-19. The rearrangement joins TRBV9 to TRBJ2-3, with a weak D call TRBD2 (5 bases). The CDR3 protein is CASSGRSLTDTQYF. CDR3 DNA: TGTGCCAGCAGCGGGAGGTCCCTCACAGATACGCAGTATTTT.